These 15 T cell receptor beta chains were sequenced from one sample in a study of technical replicates of blood from four donors. The assay was immunoSEQ multiplex PCR, and TCRdb's table has in-frame clones only and misses some. The sample lists 75,000 to 95,000 clones, roughly 95% occurring once. Sequencing was done on a sample of T cells isolated from PBMCs. These receptors originate from a human donor in good health.

This clone has only a few counts. This chain joins TRBV30 and TRBJ1-2, with 7 nucleotides matching TRBD1. With V trimmed by 0 bases and J by 2 bases, 12 bases remained unmatched. Germline V gene data show CDR1 as GTSNPN and CDR2 as SVGIG (reference sequence). The CDR3 sequence is 17 residues long. The CDR3 sequence is CAWSVPARDRENYGYTF. The CDR3 DNA is TGTGCCTGGAGTGTACCCGCAAGAGACAGGGAAAACTATGGCTACACCTTC.

The CDR3 is CASSLSEPNEQYF. DNA of the CDR3: TGTGCCAGCAGCTTAAGCGAACCTAACGAGCAGTACTTC. The chain joins TRBV14 to TRBJ2-7; D is undetermined. CDR3 size: 13 residues. V lost 5 bases to trimming and J lost 5 bases, with 13 bases between them. Per germline, CDR1 SGHDN and CDR2 FVKESK.

The count of this clone is one. The CDR3 nucleotides read TGTGCCAGCAGCCGGGGACAGGGGGCGATCTACGAGCAGTACTTC. Its protein is CASSRGQGAIYEQYF. The chain uses TRBV7-8 and TRBJ2-7, with 12 bases identical to TRBD1. Losses at the gene ends were 5 bases for V and 3 bases for J; bases not matched to a gene: 5. The CDR3 has 15 amino acids. Germline CDR1 reads SGHVS; CDR2 reads FQNEAQ.

In this sample, this clone turned up once. Here the CDR3 reads CASSLGQGVQETQYF. CDR3 DNA: TGCGCCAGCAGCTTGGGACAGGGCGTCCAAGAGACCCAGTACTTC. The V and J genes are TRBV5-1 and TRBJ2-5, with 7 bases fitting TRBD1. The CDR3 is 15 residues long. Trimming cost V 0 bases and J 1 base; bases outside gene matches: 3. Germline V gene data show CDR1 as SGHRS and CDR2 as YFSETQ.

The chain is built from TRBV30 and TRBJ1-2; D unclear. Trimming took 3 bases from V and 3 from J, leaving 17 bases between them. The germline V gene encodes CDR1 GTSNPN and CDR2 SVGIG (reference sequence). CDR3 length: 15 residues. The CDR3 spells CAWRAPETYYYGYTF. The CDR3, as DNA: TGTGCCTGGAGGGCTCCCGAGACATACTACTATGGCTACACCTTC.

The J gene is TRBJ2-3, the V gene TRBV14; 14 nucleotides line up with TRBD2. CDR1 and CDR2 from the germline V gene are SGHDN and FVKESK. The CDR3 totals 16 residues. Trimming at V came to 5 bases and at J to 11 bases, leaving 12 bases not matched to a gene. Here the CDR3 DNA reads TGTGCCAGCAGCAGACCCGGGACTAGCGGGAGAGCAATGCAGTATTTT. This sequence encodes CASSRPGTSGRAMQYF.

This clone is a singleton in its sample. J is TRBJ2-5 and V is TRBV6-5; D possibly corresponds to TRBD1 (5 bases). This CDR3 has 15 residues. In germline, CDR1 is MNHEY, CDR2 SVGAGI. V lost 0 bases to trimming and J lost 2 bases, with 10 bases between them. CDR3 DNA sequence: TGTGCCAGCAGTTACTCACTGACAGCACAAGAGACCCAGTACTTC. Protein: CASSYSLTAQETQYF.

This chain connects TRBV6-1 to TRBJ1-4; 10 positions match TRBD1. This CDR3 has 14 amino acids. V gave up 5 bases and J gave up 7 bases; unmatched junction bases: 4. Germline V lookup: CDR1 MNHNS, CDR2 SASEGT. The CDR3, as DNA: TGTGCCAGCAGTTGGACAGGGGGGAGTGAAAAACTGTTTTTT. Its translation: CASSWTGGSEKLFF.

The chain uses TRBV28 and TRBJ2-5, with 11 bases lining up with TRBD2. There are 15 residues in the CDR3. J lost 4 bases, V lost 6 bases, and 7 bases had no gene match. CDR1 is MDHEN and CDR2 is SYDVKM in the germline V gene. CDR3 residues: CASSQALAGGETQYF. The CDR3 DNA reads as TGTGCCAGCAGCCAGGCCCTAGCGGGAGGAGAGACCCAGTACTTC.

In nucleotides, the CDR3 is TGTGCCAGTAGCCCTAATCCCGGGGAGCTGTTTTTT. Its protein product is CASSPNPGELFF. The V gene is TRBV19, the J gene TRBJ2-2; D remains ambiguous. The germline gives CDR1 LNHDA, CDR2 SQIVND (reference sequence). Trimming stripped 6 bases from V and 6 bases from J, with 8 bases between. The CDR3 sequence is 12 residues long. Filled out from reference TRBV19 and TRBJ2-2, the complete variable domain reads DGGITQSPKYLFRKEGQNVTLSCEQNLNHDAMYWYRQDPGQGLRLIYYSQIVNDFQKGDIAEGYSVSREKKESFPLTVTSAQKNPTAFYLCASSPNPGELFFGEGSRLTVL.

CDR3 sequence reads: CASSYSTGQSEQFF. CDR3 DNA: TGTGCCAGCAGTTACTCGACAGGGCAATCTGAGCAGTTCTTC. V and J are TRBV6-5 and TRBJ2-1; TRBD1 aligns across 7 bases. After removal of 0 bases from V and 9 bases from J, the junction contained 5 bases not matched to a gene. The V gene's germline CDR1 is MNHEY and CDR2 SVGAGI. CDR3 length equals 14 residues.

This chain uses TRBV19 with TRBJ2-1; the D is unclear. CDR1 LNHDA and CDR2 SQIVND come from the germline V gene (reference sequence). The CDR3 extends over 14 amino acids. The V end lost 2 bases, the J end lost 4 bases, and 9 bases lay between the germline ends. DNA of the CDR3: TGTGCCAGTAGTATAAGAAGCACGTACAATGAGCAGTTCTTC. Translated: CASSIRSTYNEQFF.

J is TRBJ1-4 and V is TRBV29-1; a possible D gene is TRBD1 (5 bases). Per germline, CDR1 SQVTM and CDR2 ANQGSEA. V lost 5 bases, J lost 2 bases, and 18 bases lay in between. This CDR3 is built from 16 residues. The CDR3 loop is CSVSHGAGGTNEKLFF. The DNA for the CDR3 is TGCAGCGTTTCACACGGGGCGGGGGGTACTAATGAAAAACTGTTTTTT.

The rearrangement joins TRBV27 to TRBJ2-2; TRBD1 matches 8 bases. Germline V CDR1 and CDR2: MNHEY, SMNVEV (reference sequence). The CDR3 consists of 14 residues. The V and J ends lost 7 bases and 3 bases, in that order; junction bases with no gene match: 4. This CDR3 reads CASTPTGDTGELFF. The CDR3 bases are TGTGCCAGCACCCCGACAGGGGACACCGGGGAGCTGTTTTTT.

This chain uses TRBV13 with TRBJ2-2, with 7 bases aligning to TRBD2. Germline V lookup: CDR1 PRHDT, CDR2 FYEKMQ (reference sequence). This CDR3 contains 13 residues. V trimming: 10 bases; J trimming: 1 base; junction bases outside the gene matches: 3. CDR3 DNA sequence: TGTGCCACCTCTAGCGGGAACACCGGGGAGCTGTTTTTT. Residues: CATSSGNTGELFF.